This TCR beta chain was sequenced during a study of OX40 agonist ivuxolimab in advanced cancers. Using immunoSEQ multiplex PCR, the repertoire was profiled, and TCRdb retains in-frame clones only, with some absent. Altogether roughly 76,000 clones are present, about nine tenths being singletons, with the ten largest covering roughly 4%. Germline V gives CDR1 SQVTM, CDR2 ANQGSEA. This CDR3 is built from 13 residues. V shed 2 bases and J shed 7 bases, with 14 bases lying between them. The chain is built from TRBV29-1 and TRBJ2-5; tentatively, D is TRBD2 (5 bases). The clonotype was recovered from an adult with an advanced solid tumor such as melanoma, head and neck, liver or kidney cancer. The sequencing used CD4+ or CD8+ T cells sorted from blood, collected in a trial of the OX40 agonist ivuxolimab. The CDR3 DNA follows: TGCAGCGTTGAATGGTCTAGGGCGGGGACCCAGTACTTC. Protein: CSVEWSRAGTQYF.